This passage covers 20 T cell receptor beta chains from one sample sequenced in a study of shared clonotypes between healthy human individuals. Naive CD8 populations comprised CD45RO-negative cells positively selected for CCR7, excluding terminally differentiated effector memory CD45RA+ cells. TCRdb's copy holds only in-frame clones and misses some; the assay was immunoSEQ multiplex PCR. The table has millions of clones, just under 95% seen once. Sample: naive CD8+ T cells sorted from blood. These receptors came from a man between 18 and 35 years old in good health.

This clone turned up a few times. The chain has TRBV5-1 and TRBJ2-2; possible D gene TRBD2, 5 bases. Trimming shortened V by 6 bases and J by 3 bases, and 9 bases separated the two germline ends. Germline V gives CDR1 SGHRS, CDR2 YFSETQ. This CDR3 spans 13 amino acids. CDR3 sequence reads: CASTNGDTGELFF. CDR3 sequence (DNA): TGCGCCAGCACCAACGGGGACACCGGGGAGCTGTTTTTT.

This clone occurred a few times. The rearrangement uses TRBV2 and TRBJ2-7, with TRBD1 matching over 9 bases. The CDR3 covers 14 residues. The junction had 7 bases not matched to a gene; V was cut back by 8 bases and J by 2 bases. The germline CDR1 and CDR2 sequences are SNHLY and FYNNEI. CDR3 residues: CASFDRDRAYEQYF. As DNA, the CDR3 is TGTGCCAGCTTCGACCGGGACAGGGCCTACGAGCAGTACTTC. The whole variable domain, filled in from reference TRBV2 and TRBJ2-7, reads EPEVTQTPSHQVTQMGQEVILRCVPISNHLYFYWYRQILGQKVEFLVSFYNNEISEKSEIFDDQFSVERPDGSNFTLKIRSTKLEDSAMYFCASFDRDRAYEQYFGPGTRLTVT.

J is TRBJ1-1 and V is TRBV13, with D unresolved. The CDR3 covers 14 residues. Germline CDR1 reads PRHDT; CDR2 reads FYEKMQ (reference sequence). The ends were cut back, 5 bases at V and 1 base at J, with 11 bases in the middle. Here the CDR3 reads CASSPDTRNTEAFF. CDR3 nucleotides: TGTGCCAGCAGCCCTGATACTCGGAACACTGAAGCTTTCTTT.

The chain couples TRBV6-5 to TRBJ1-5; D unclear. Trimming removed 6 bases from V and 4 bases from J, with 16 bases in between. The germline V gene encodes CDR1 MNHEY and CDR2 SVGAGI. The CDR3 contains 15 residues. The CDR3 DNA reads TGTGCCAGCAGAATGACCCCCGGAGGGAATCAGCCCCAGCATTTT. Protein sequence: CASRMTPGGNQPQHF.

The chain has TRBV4-1 and TRBJ2-1; 10 positions match TRBD2. With V trimmed by 1 base and J by 8 bases, 8 bases remained unmatched. CDR1 and CDR2 (germline): MGHRA, YSYEKL. The CDR3 is 16 amino acids. The CDR3 DNA follows: TGCGCCAGCAGCCAAGGGCCCAGCGGGAGGGCCCATGAGCAGTTCTTC. This translates into CASSQGPSGRAHEQFF.

V is TRBV5-1 and J is TRBJ2-1; D remains ambiguous. The CDR3 runs to 15 residues. Germline V lookup: CDR1 SGHRS, CDR2 YFSETQ. Trimming removed 0 bases at V and 1 base at J, with 8 bases between. This CDR3 reads CASSLAAESYNEQFF. The CDR3 DNA reads TGCGCCAGCAGCTTGGCGGCAGAATCCTACAATGAGCAGTTCTTC.

CDR3 protein: CASSPGGENYEQYF. As DNA, the CDR3 is TGTGCCAGCAGCCCGGGAGGGGAGAACTACGAGCAGTACTTC. The rearrangement links TRBV11-3 to TRBJ2-7; 8 bases line up with TRBD2. The length of the CDR3 is 14 residues. With V trimmed by 5 bases and J by 3 bases, 6 bases remained unmatched. Germline CDR1 and CDR2: SGHNT and YENEEA.

Regarding this clone: Other DNA sequences of this sample code for an identical CDR3. The J gene is TRBJ2-7, the V gene TRBV5-5, with D hard to call. Per germline, CDR1 SGHKS and CDR2 YYEKEE (reference sequence). This CDR3 is 12 amino acids long. V lost 1 base, J lost 5 bases, and 7 bases lay in between. DNA of the CDR3: TGTGCCAGCAGCTTGTTAGGAGACGAGCAGTACTTC. Translating it yields CASSLLGDEQYF.

V and J are TRBV7-2 and TRBJ1-4, with D unclear. This CDR3 spans 14 amino acids. The germline V and J ends were trimmed by 2 bases and 1 base, with 5 bases remaining between them. CDR1 is SGHTA and CDR2 is FQGNSA in the germline V gene. Here the CDR3 reads CASSLPGTNEKLFF. CDR3 DNA sequence: TGTGCCAGCAGCTTACCAGGAACTAATGAAAAACTGTTTTTT.

The CDR3 DNA sequence: TGTGCCAGCAGCTTAGGACAGGGGTCCTACAATGAGCAGTTCTTC. Translated: CASSLGQGSYNEQFF. V gene TRBV7-2 combines with J gene TRBJ2-1, with 8 bases matching TRBD1. V lost 1 base, J lost 1 base, and 0 bases stayed unmatched. The CDR3 sequence is 15 residues long. The germline V gene has CDR1 SGHTA and CDR2 FQGNSA.

The V gene is TRBV11-2, the J gene TRBJ2-7, with 12 bases fitting TRBD2. J was trimmed by 2 bases and V by 1 base; bases with no gene match: 6. Germline V gene sequence: CDR1 SGHAT, CDR2 FQNNGV. The CDR3 consists of 17 residues. CDR3 sequence (DNA): TGTGCCAGCAGCTTAGGGCCTAGCGGGGGGGTTGCCTACGAGCAGTACTTC. It is translated as CASSLGPSGGVAYEQYF. The full variable domain, rest sourced from reference TRBV11-2 and TRBJ2-7, is EAGVAQSPRYKIIEKRQSVAFWCNPISGHATLYWYQQILGQGPKLLIQFQNNGVVDDSQLPKDRFSAERLKGVDSTLKIQPAKLEDSAVYLCASSLGPSGGVAYEQYFGPGTRLTVT.

J is TRBJ2-3 and V is TRBV7-8; TRBD1 matches 10 bases. V lost 1 base and J lost 3; bases outside the gene matches: 1. The CDR3 has 15 residues. The germline V gene encodes CDR1 SGHVS and CDR2 FQNEAQ. The DNA of the CDR3 is TGTGCCAGCAGCTTAGAGGGACAGGGGACAGATACGCAGTATTTT. Translating gives CASSLEGQGTDTQYF.

The J gene is TRBJ2-3, the V gene TRBV10-3, with 11 bases matching TRBD2. Germline trimming cut 3 bases from V and 3 bases from J; bases unmatched to any gene: 8. This CDR3 has 17 residues. Germline CDR1 reads ENHRY; CDR2 reads SYGVKD. The DNA for the CDR3 is TGTGCCATCAGTGATAGCGGGAGGGCCAGGTTAACAGATACGCAGTATTTT. Translated: CAISDSGRARLTDTQYF.

J is TRBJ2-2 and V is TRBV10-3; 8 nucleotides match TRBD1. V shed 3 bases and J 3 bases; nucleotides not matched to a gene: 3. The CDR3 runs to 15 residues. Per the germline V gene, CDR1 is ENHRY and CDR2 is SYGVKD. The CDR3 loop is CAISDPGQDTGELFF. DNA of the CDR3: TGTGCCATCAGTGATCCGGGACAGGACACCGGGGAGCTGTTTTTT.

V gene TRBV19 combines with J gene TRBJ2-7; 10 bases match TRBD1. CDR3 length equals 14 residues. Germline CDR1 LNHDA, CDR2 SQIVND (reference sequence). V shed 5 bases, J shed 3 bases, and the junction held 4 bases outside the gene matches. CDR3 sequence reads: CASSWGTGDYEQYF. In DNA, the CDR3 is TGTGCCAGTAGTTGGGGGACAGGGGACTACGAGCAGTACTTC.

Regarding this clone: Additional DNA sequences in this sample encode the identical CDR3. This chain connects TRBV2 to TRBJ2-1; 10 bases fit TRBD2. This CDR3 has 14 amino acids. CDR1 is SNHLY and CDR2 is FYNNEI in the germline V gene. With V trimmed by 3 bases and J by 5 bases, 1 base remained unmatched. The CDR3: CASSELAGDNEQFF. Written as DNA, the CDR3 is TGTGCCAGCAGTGAGCTAGCGGGAGACAATGAGCAGTTCTTC.

This clone was counted once. The chain carries TRBV6-1 and TRBJ2-7, with 7 bases aligning to TRBD1. V gave up 5 bases and J gave up 2 bases; unmatched junction bases: 6. Germline loops: CDR1 MNHNS, CDR2 SASEGT. This CDR3 has 14 residues. DNA for the CDR3: TGTGCCAGCAGTTCCGGGACAGCTACCTACGAGCAGTACTTC. It translates to CASSSGTATYEQYF.

J is TRBJ2-3 and V is TRBV4-3; D gene ambiguous. Germline V CDR1 and CDR2: LGHNA, YSLEER. The ends were cut back, 0 bases at V and 5 bases at J, with 18 bases in the middle. This CDR3 comprises 17 residues. CDR3 DNA: TGCGCCAGCAGCCAAGACCCTCATACTTTGGTTGGAGATACGCAGTATTTT. Protein sequence: CASSQDPHTLVGDTQYF.

The rearrangement joins TRBV28 to TRBJ2-1; D tentatively reads TRBD1 or TRBD2 (5 bases each). The germline V gene encodes CDR1 MDHEN and CDR2 SYDVKM. Trimming removed 5 bases from V and 7 bases from J, with 15 bases in between. The CDR3 is made up of 14 amino acids. CDR3 in DNA: TGTGCCAGCAGTCAGTCGGGGCTGGGGAATGAGCAGTTCTTC. As protein: CASSQSGLGNEQFF.

With regard to this clone: Other nucleotide sequences in the sample specify the same CDR3. The J gene is TRBJ2-1, the V gene TRBV29-1; 9 bases map to TRBD1. This CDR3 is built from 14 residues. The V segment lost 1 base and the J segment 3 bases; nucleotides outside the gene matches: 1. The germline V gene has CDR1 SQVTM and CDR2 ANQGSEA. In nucleotides, the CDR3 is TGCAGCGTTGAAGGACAGGGGGTCTACAATGAGCAGTTCTTC. Protein product: CSVEGQGVYNEQFF.